The 25 T cell receptor beta chains in this list originate from one sample, sequenced in a study of T-cell memory formation after mild COVID-19. Using its own MiXCR run on the 5' RACE reads, TCRdb lists one record per CDR3 protein. The sample carries approximately 500,000 distinct CDR3 sequences, 20% to 25% recorded once. The specimen was PBMCs or a T cell subset sorted from them (not recorded which). Every receptor here comes from an adult woman who had mild COVID-19 (a few samples of this study predate the infection). Cell type and time point are not known.

The sample holds a few counts of this clonotype. The chain joins TRBV7-8 to TRBJ2-2; D is perhaps TRBD2 (5 bases). The CDR3 covers 16 residues. Looked up from germline, CDR1 is SGHVS and CDR2 is FQNEAQ. V was cut by 5 bases and J by 7 bases, with 20 bases left in between. The DNA for the CDR3 is TGTGCCAGCAGCCAAATCGGACCGGCGGGTAACGGGGAGCTGTTTTTT. As protein: CASSQIGPAGNGELFF.

This clonotype was recorded a few times. This chain joins TRBV5-1 and TRBJ1-1, with D perhaps matching TRBD1 (6 bases). The length of the CDR3 is 15 residues. Trimming stripped 0 bases from V and 4 bases from J, with 13 bases between. Germline V lookup: CDR1 SGHRS, CDR2 YFSETQ. This chain's CDR3 is CASSLDQGPGTEAFF. In nucleotides, the CDR3 is TGCGCCAGCAGCTTGGATCAGGGGCCAGGCACTGAAGCTTTCTTT.

The J gene is TRBJ2-1, the V gene TRBV30, with 12 bases aligning to TRBD2. This CDR3 is 16 amino acids long. Trimming took 3 bases from V and 3 from J; bases not matched to a gene: 6. Germline V lookup: CDR1 GTSNPN, CDR2 SVGIG (reference sequence). CDR3 in amino acids: CAWSGRLAGDYNEQFF. The CDR3 DNA reads as TGTGCCTGGAGCGGTAGACTAGCGGGGGACTACAATGAGCAGTTCTTC.

The chain employs TRBV5-1 and TRBJ2-3, with a weak D call TRBD2 (6 bases). Germline CDR1 reads SGHRS; CDR2 reads YFSETQ. The CDR3 has 16 residues. Trimming removed 3 bases at V and 4 bases at J, with 18 bases between. The CDR3 DNA reads as TGCGCCAGCAGCTCTATACGGGGGTTAGTGGCAGATACGCAGTATTTT. Translation: CASSSIRGLVADTQYF.

This sequence joins TRBV9 and TRBJ1-2, with 9 bases lining up with TRBD1. V lost 3 bases to trimming and J lost 8 bases; unmatched junction nucleotides: 11. The CDR3 loop spans 15 amino acids. Germline V CDR1 and CDR2: SGDLS, YYNGEE. CDR3 in DNA: TGTGCCAGCAGCGGCCTCGGTGGGACAGGGAGCGGCTACACCTTC. Its translation: CASSGLGGTGSGYTF.

The rearrangement links TRBV4-1 to TRBJ2-1; D not resolved. Germline V gene sequence: CDR1 MGHRA, CDR2 YSYEKL. The CDR3 is 15 amino acids. The V end was cut by 0 bases, the J end by 6 bases, with 12 bases between. In DNA form, the CDR3 reads TGCGCCAGCAGCCAAGATAGGATAGTAGCCAATGAGCAGTTCTTC. The encoded protein is CASSQDRIVANEQFF.

The chain has TRBV11-1 and TRBJ2-2; D possibly corresponds to TRBD1 (5 bases). Per germline, CDR1 SGHAT and CDR2 FQDESV (reference sequence). The CDR3 has 15 amino acids. Trimming took 5 bases from V and 5 from J, leaving 15 bases between them. CDR3 nucleotides: TGTGCCAGCAGCACCGCGACAGTGAAAACCGGGGAGCTGTTTTTT. Its protein is CASSTATVKTGELFF.

In its sample, this clonotype was seen a few times. The chain recombines TRBV4-1 with TRBJ2-3; possibly TRBD1 for D (5 bases). The CDR3 runs 15 residues. Germline CDR1 MGHRA, CDR2 YSYEKL. Trimming took 4 bases from V and 4 from J, leaving 15 bases between them. CDR3 residues: CASSPEYGAADTQYF. CDR3 nucleotide sequence: TGCGCCAGCAGCCCGGAATATGGGGCTGCAGATACGCAGTATTTT.

This chain uses TRBV6-5 with TRBJ2-2, with 16 bases that match TRBD2. CDR1 MNHEY and CDR2 SVGAGI come from the germline V gene. This CDR3 is built from 21 residues. V was clipped by 4 bases and J by 4 bases; unmatched bases: 15. The CDR3 sequence is CASSFPVSGLAGGRTTGELFF. The CDR3 DNA is TGTGCCAGCAGTTTCCCAGTCTCGGGACTAGCGGGGGGGCGCACCACCGGGGAGCTGTTTTTT.

The sample holds a few counts of this clonotype. V and J are TRBV20-1 and TRBJ2-5, with D possibly matching TRBD1 (7 bases). Trimming took 5 bases from V and 3 from J, leaving 13 bases between them. CDR1 and CDR2 (germline): DFQATT, SNEGSKA (reference sequence). CDR3 length: 13 amino acids. The CDR3 is CSACGTAKETQYF. The CDR3 DNA reads TGCAGTGCTTGCGGGACAGCGAAAGAGACCCAGTACTTC.

The chain is built from TRBV7-9 and TRBJ2-5; D is unclear. The CDR3 consists of 13 residues. V dropped 7 bases and J dropped 2 bases, with 11 bases sitting between them. Germline V CDR1 and CDR2: SEHNR, FQNEAQ (reference sequence). The CDR3 DNA sequence: TGTGCCAGCACCCTACCCGGGCAAGAGACCCAGTACTTC. It specifies CASTLPGQETQYF.

The rearrangement joins TRBV19 to TRBJ1-5, with D perhaps matching TRBD1 (5 bases). Trimming removed 3 bases from V and 4 bases from J, with 13 bases in between. The CDR3 is 15 residues long. Germline V CDR1 and CDR2: LNHDA, SQIVND (reference sequence). The CDR3 protein is CASSIIEGLNQPQHF. The CDR3, as DNA: TGTGCCAGTAGTATTATAGAGGGGTTAAATCAGCCCCAGCATTTT.

This clonotype was found a few times. The chain carries TRBV2 and TRBJ1-5; D perhaps matches TRBD1 (5 bases). The CDR3 has 14 amino acids. V was pared by 5 bases and J by 4 bases, with 12 bases between. The germline CDR1 and CDR2 sequences are SNHLY and FYNNEI. CDR3 DNA sequence: TGTGCCAGCAGTAAAAGAGGGGAGAATCAGCCCCAGCATTTT. Its protein is CASSKRGENQPQHF.

The V gene is TRBV25-1, the J gene TRBJ1-1, with TRBD1 identical over 8 bases. V shed 3 bases and J 5 bases; nucleotides not matched to a gene: 17. CDR3 length: 18 residues. Germline V gene sequence: CDR1 MGHDK, CDR2 SYGVNS. CDR3 DNA: TGTGCCAGCAGTGACTGGGCCAGGGGGCGCTGGGAGGAAACTGAAGCTTTCTTT. Amino acids: CASSDWARGRWEETEAFF.

This rearrangement joins TRBV6-5 to TRBJ1-4, with D unclear. Trimming removed 0 bases at V and 4 bases at J, with 9 bases between. The V gene's germline CDR1 is MNHEY and CDR2 SVGAGI. The CDR3 runs 15 residues. As DNA, the CDR3 is TGTGCCAGCAGTTACTCTCCCCGGGGTAATGAAAAACTGTTTTTT. Protein product: CASSYSPRGNEKLFF.

The chain couples TRBV19 to TRBJ2-5; D may be TRBD1 or TRBD2 (5 bases each). V was trimmed by 8 bases and J by 5 bases, leaving 15 bases between them. This CDR3 is built from 13 residues. Germline CDR1 reads LNHDA; CDR2 reads SQIVND (reference sequence). In DNA form, the CDR3 reads TGTGCCAGTTCACGGGACCACGAGGAGACCCAGTACTTC. Its translation: CASSRDHEETQYF.

The rearrangement joins TRBV18 to TRBJ2-7; 8 bases are a match to TRBD1. The V gene end was trimmed by 4 bases and the J gene end by 6 bases; junction bases not matched to a gene: 11. The CDR3 has 15 residues. From germline, CDR1 is KGHSH and CDR2 LQKENI. The CDR3, as DNA: TGTGCCAGCTCACGATTGACAGGGGAGGAGGGCGAGCAGTACTTC. Its protein is CASSRLTGEEGEQYF.

This clonotype was observed a few times. The V call is TRBV5-4, the J call TRBJ1-2, with D possibly being TRBD1 (5 bases). This CDR3 region has 17 residues. The germline V gene has CDR1 SGHNT and CDR2 YYREEE (reference sequence). Trimming stripped 4 bases from V and 2 bases from J, with 21 bases between. The CDR3 is CASSVPGPLQSNYGYTF. Here the CDR3 DNA reads TGTGCCAGCAGCGTACCGGGGCCGCTTCAGTCCAACTATGGCTACACCTTC.

The CDR3 sequence: CASSNSAEQGPYEQYF. The CDR3 bases are TGTGCCAGCAGCAACTCAGCGGAACAAGGGCCCTACGAGCAGTACTTC. The chain couples TRBV6-2 or TRBV6-3 to TRBJ2-7; tentatively, D is TRBD2 (5 bases). The CDR3 contains 16 residues. Deletions cut 6 bases from V and 2 bases from J, with 20 bases between. Germline-derived CDR1 and CDR2 are MNHEY and SVGEGT.

The genes are TRBV7-3 and TRBJ2-1, with D perhaps assigned TRBD1 or TRBD2 (5 bases each). The CDR3 runs 16 residues. V lost 1 base to trimming and J lost 7 bases, with 17 bases between them. Germline V CDR1 and CDR2: SGHTA, FQGTGA. CDR3: CASSLKGSPGQNEQFF. For the CDR3, the DNA is TGTGCCAGCAGCTTAAAGGGCAGTCCGGGGCAAAATGAGCAGTTCTTC.

The V and J genes are TRBV6-6 and TRBJ1-4, with a possible D match to TRBD1 (5 bases). This CDR3 region has 21 residues. V gave up 4 bases and J gave up 0 bases, with 27 bases separating them. Germline-derived CDR1 and CDR2 are MNHNY and SVGAGI (reference sequence). Here the CDR3 DNA reads TGTGCCAGCAGTTGGGACCCATTTATCAGGGATTGGGTAGCAACTAATGAAAAACTGTTTTTT. This encodes CASSWDPFIRDWVATNEKLFF.

This chain connects TRBV28 to TRBJ2-5, with D possibly being TRBD2 (5 bases). Germline loops: CDR1 MDHEN, CDR2 SYDVKM. CDR3 length: 15 residues. Trimming took 3 bases from V and 3 from J, leaving 14 bases between them. The CDR3 sequence: CASSLGSHDEETQYF. The CDR3 region has the DNA TGTGCCAGCAGTTTGGGGAGCCACGACGAAGAGACCCAGTACTTC. Filled out from reference TRBV28 and TRBJ2-5, the complete variable domain reads DVKVTQSSRYLVKRTGEKVFLECVQDMDHENMFWYRQDPGLGLRLIYFSYDVKMKEKGDIPEGYSVSREKKERFSLILESASTNQTSMYLCASSLGSHDEETQYFGPGTRLLVL.

This clonotype has a handful of counts. The V gene is TRBV12-5, the J gene TRBJ2-5, with a possible D match to TRBD1 (6 bases). CDR1 LGHNT and CDR2 FRNRAP come from the germline V gene. This CDR3 has 15 amino acids. Trimming left V 7 bases short and J 4 bases short, with 19 bases between. The chain's CDR3 is CASASQVGARETQYF. In nucleotides, the CDR3 is TGTGCTAGTGCCTCCCAGGTGGGGGCGCGAGAGACCCAGTACTTC.

V gene TRBV9 combines with J gene TRBJ2-1; TRBD1 agrees at 12 bases. V gave up 4 bases and J gave up 0 bases; unmatched junction bases: 11. The CDR3 is 19 amino acids. Germline V gene sequence: CDR1 SGDLS, CDR2 YYNGEE. The CDR3 bases are TGTGCCAGCAGCCCTGGGACAGGGGGCGCCTCGAGCTCCTACAATGAGCAGTTCTTC. Its protein is CASSPGTGGASSSYNEQFF.

There are a few counts of this clonotype. The chain has TRBV18 and TRBJ2-7; D remains unclear. The CDR3 is made up of 14 amino acids. Trimming cost V 1 base and J 2 bases, with 9 bases left between them. Germline assignment: CDR1 KGHSH and CDR2 LQKENI. CDR3 DNA sequence: TGTGCCAGCTCACCACTTCCTGATACCTACGAGCAGTACTTC. It is translated as CASSPLPDTYEQYF.